The 31 T cell receptor beta chains below all came from one sample that was sequenced in a study of T cell responses to AZD1222 COVID-19 vaccine. Profiling relied on immunoSEQ multiplex PCR, and the TCRdb table lists in-frame clones only, not all of them. The table has more than 140,000 clones, approximately 93% seen once; the top ten hold less than 1%. Sequenced here: peripheral blood, sampled on day 0 of MenACWY control vaccination. These receptors all come from an adult in good health.

The V call is TRBV18, the J call TRBJ2-7; 7 nucleotides match TRBD1. V dropped 1 base and J dropped 0; count of bases not matched to a gene: 3. CDR1 and CDR2 (germline): KGHSH, LQKENI. This CDR3 is 15 amino acids long. CDR3 bases: TGTGCCAGCTCACCACAGGGACAGTCCTCCTACGAGCAGTACTTC. Translating it yields CASSPQGQSSYEQYF.

The chain combines TRBV5-1 with TRBJ2-2, with TRBD1 matching 8 bases. The CDR3 totals 14 residues. From germline, CDR1 is SGHRS and CDR2 YFSETQ. V lost 1 base to trimming and J lost 6 bases; unmatched junction nucleotides: 2. The CDR3 nucleotides read TGCGCCAGCAGCTTGCAGGGGGCAGCCGGGGAGCTGTTTTTT. Translated: CASSLQGAAGELFF.

The chain employs TRBV25-1 and TRBJ2-2, with no clear D. Germline CDR1 MGHDK, CDR2 SYGVNS. The CDR3 covers 11 residues. Trimming stripped 3 bases from V and 9 bases from J, with 5 bases between. In DNA form, the CDR3 reads TGTGCCAGCAGTGATGCCCGGGAGCTGTTTTTT. This translates into CASSDARELFF.

The rearrangement joins TRBV5-1 to TRBJ2-7, with 7 positions matching TRBD2. Per germline, CDR1 SGHRS and CDR2 YFSETQ. V shed 0 bases, J shed 0 bases, and the junction held 6 bases outside the gene matches. The CDR3 contains 16 residues. The CDR3 loop reads CASSLASSGSSYEQYF. The DNA for the CDR3 is TGCGCCAGCAGCTTGGCCTCTAGCGGATCCTCCTACGAGCAGTACTTC.

V gene TRBV6-5 combines with J gene TRBJ1-1; 8 nucleotides line up with TRBD1. Germline lookup yields CDR1 MNHEY and CDR2 SVGAGI. The CDR3 consists of 12 residues. V lost 8 bases and J lost 4; bases outside the gene matches: 3. Here the CDR3 reads CASGTGGTEAFF. DNA for the CDR3: TGTGCCAGCGGTACAGGGGGCACTGAAGCTTTCTTT.

The V and J genes are TRBV6-2 or TRBV6-3 and TRBJ1-5; D is ambiguous. CDR1 is MNHEY, CDR2 SVGEGT, per germline. Trimming left V 8 bases short and J 4 bases short, with 18 bases between. The CDR3 is made up of 15 amino acids. The CDR3 reads CASGRRQSRNQPQHF. CDR3 DNA: TGTGCCAGCGGCCGGCGGCAGTCACGAAATCAGCCCCAGCATTTT.

This chain connects TRBV2 to TRBJ2-7; D ambiguous. The length of the CDR3 is 11 residues. Trimming cost V 7 bases and J 3 bases, with 7 bases left between them. Looked up from germline, CDR1 is SNHLY and CDR2 is FYNNEI. CDR3 nucleotides: TGTGCCAGCACCGAAGTCTACGAGCAGTACTTC. It is translated as CASTEVYEQYF.

This chain joins TRBV13 and TRBJ2-1; D is tentatively TRBD1 or TRBD2 (6 bases each). The ends were cut back, 1 base at V and 7 bases at J, with 14 bases in the middle. In germline, CDR1 is PRHDT, CDR2 FYEKMQ (reference sequence). This CDR3 region has 15 residues. Here the CDR3 DNA reads TGTGCCAGCAGCTTAGACTTGGGGGGCCATAATGAGCAGTTCTTC. Translated: CASSLDLGGHNEQFF.

This chain connects TRBV4-1 to TRBJ1-1, with 7 positions matching TRBD1. The CDR3 contains 14 residues. V dropped 2 bases and J dropped 9; count of bases not matched to a gene: 9. CDR1 is MGHRA, CDR2 YSYEKL, per germline. CDR3 region: CASSQQDRQEQAFF. The CDR3 DNA reads TGCGCCAGCAGCCAACAGGACAGGCAAGAACAAGCTTTCTTT.

The chain recombines TRBV5-1 with TRBJ1-1; maybe TRBD1 (6 bases). Germline V gene sequence: CDR1 SGHRS, CDR2 YFSETQ. Deletions cut 7 bases from V and 0 bases from J, with 13 bases between. The CDR3 covers 14 residues. The CDR3 spells CASCPGQMNTEAFF. The CDR3 region has the DNA TGCGCCAGCTGCCCCGGACAGATGAACACTGAAGCTTTCTTT.

The chain uses TRBV6-2 or TRBV6-3 and TRBJ1-5; D gene unclear. Germline CDR1 and CDR2: MNHEY and SVGEGT. Trimming left V 5 bases short and J 3 bases short, with 14 bases between. The CDR3 is 15 amino acids. CDR3 sequence reads: CASSQSPDLNQPQHF. CDR3 in DNA: TGTGCCAGCAGTCAAAGTCCGGACCTCAATCAGCCCCAGCATTTT.

CDR3 coding DNA: TGTGCCAGCAGCCAAGATGGCGGGGCAGGAAACACCATATATTTT. Encoded protein: CASSQDGGAGNTIYF. The genes are TRBV3-1 (or the pseudogene TRBV3-2) and TRBJ1-3; D possibly corresponds to TRBD1 (5 bases). Trimming shortened V by 0 bases and J by 4 bases, and 10 bases separated the two germline ends. This CDR3 region has 15 residues. Germline V gene lookup returns CDR1 LGHDT and CDR2 YNNKEL (reference sequence).

This clone was seen once. CDR3 residues: CASSPTSGRAGLSYEQYF. The CDR3, as DNA: TGTGCCAGCAGCCCTACTAGCGGGAGGGCCGGACTTTCCTACGAGCAGTACTTC. The rearrangement uses TRBV11-2 and TRBJ2-7; the match to TRBD2 covers 13 bases. The CDR3 totals 18 residues. The germline V gene encodes CDR1 SGHAT and CDR2 FQNNGV. After removal of 5 bases from V and 1 base from J, the junction contained 11 bases not matched to a gene.

This clone was recorded only once. The rearrangement joins TRBV30 to TRBJ1-5; 8 nucleotides line up with TRBD1. Trimming took 3 bases from V and 4 from J; bases not matched to a gene: 2. Per germline, CDR1 GTSNPN and CDR2 SVGIG (reference sequence). The CDR3 consists of 13 residues. For the CDR3, the DNA is TGTGCCTGGAGACAGGGGGGGAATCAGCCCCAGCATTTT. It codes for CAWRQGGNQPQHF.

The rearrangement uses TRBV6-5 and TRBJ1-5, with no clear D. The CDR3 extends over 16 amino acids. The V gene's germline CDR1 is MNHEY and CDR2 SVGAGI. Trimming took off 0 bases at V and 0 bases at J, with 9 bases between the two ends. CDR3 nucleotides: TGTGCCAGCAGTTACTCACAGTATCCTAGCAATCAGCCCCAGCATTTT. Translating gives CASSYSQYPSNQPQHF.

The genes are TRBV11-2 and TRBJ2-7; tentatively, D is TRBD1 (6 bases). This CDR3 is 16 amino acids long. Germline assignment: CDR1 SGHAT and CDR2 FQNNGV. The V end was cut by 5 bases, the J end by 3 bases, with 20 bases between. CDR3 sequence reads: CASSTRGGTAIYEQYF. CDR3 coding DNA: TGTGCCAGCAGCACCAGGGGCGGAACTGCAATCTACGAGCAGTACTTC.

J is TRBJ1-5 and V is TRBV6-2 or TRBV6-3; D is unresolved. V was pared by 5 bases and J by 5 bases, with 13 bases between. Germline loops: CDR1 MNHEY, CDR2 SVGEGT. The CDR3 extends over 14 amino acids. CDR3 sequence reads: CASSPSNEDQPQHF. Written as DNA, the CDR3 is TGTGCCAGCAGTCCCAGCAACGAAGATCAGCCCCAGCATTTT.

This clone was observed a single time. The chain employs TRBV2 and TRBJ1-5, with 11 bases fitting TRBD1. The V and J ends lost 6 bases and 2 bases, in that order; junction bases with no gene match: 6. This CDR3 has 16 amino acids. Per germline, CDR1 SNHLY and CDR2 FYNNEI. The CDR3 is CASSGQGAAGNQPQHF. The CDR3 DNA reads as TGTGCCAGCAGCGGACAGGGGGCGGCAGGCAATCAGCCCCAGCATTTT.

V gene TRBV20-1 combines with J gene TRBJ1-1; D gene unclear. V was shortened by 3 bases and J by 1 base, with 6 bases between the two germline ends. Looked up from germline, CDR1 is DFQATT and CDR2 is SNEGSKA (reference sequence). The CDR3 has 12 residues. This CDR3 is CSASKWNTEAFF. In DNA form, the CDR3 reads TGCAGTGCTAGTAAATGGAACACTGAAGCTTTCTTT.

This CDR3 is CASSLDRVKEQYF. In DNA, the CDR3 is TGTGCCAGCAGCTTAGACAGGGTAAAAGAGCAGTACTTC. The chain uses TRBV7-2 and TRBJ2-7, with a possible D match to TRBD1 (6 bases). This CDR3 is 13 amino acids long. CDR1 SGHTA and CDR2 FQGNSA come from the germline V gene. V was trimmed by 1 base and J by 7 bases, leaving 11 bases between them.

This chain joins TRBV6-1 and TRBJ1-5; D might be TRBD1 (5 bases). Deletions cut 0 bases from V and 0 bases from J, with 9 bases between. Germline CDR1 MNHNS, CDR2 SASEGT. CDR3 length: 16 residues. CDR3 loop: CASSEAGGTSNQPQHF. The CDR3, as DNA: TGTGCCAGCAGTGAAGCGGGTGGGACTAGCAATCAGCCCCAGCATTTT.

The chain employs TRBV2 and TRBJ1-2; 9 bases line up with TRBD1. V shed 6 bases and J 8 bases; nucleotides not matched to a gene: 7. This CDR3 has 13 amino acids. CDR1 is SNHLY and CDR2 is FYNNEI in the germline V gene. As DNA, the CDR3 is TGTGCCAGCAGATATGGGACAGGGAGAGGCTACACCTTC. Translating it yields CASRYGTGRGYTF.

The chain uses TRBV7-8 and TRBJ1-5, with a possible D match to TRBD1 (5 bases). This CDR3 has 15 residues. V dropped 4 bases and J dropped 1 base, with 11 bases sitting between them. The germline CDR1 and CDR2 sequences are SGHVS and FQNEAQ. The CDR3 DNA follows: TGTGCCAGCAGCTACTACGGGGGGAGCAATCAGCCCCAGCATTTT. Translation gives CASSYYGGSNQPQHF.

V and J are TRBV10-1 and TRBJ2-1; D remains unclear. CDR3 length: 12 amino acids. Trimming removed 3 bases at V and 7 bases at J, with 7 bases between. Germline CDR1 WNHNN, CDR2 SYGVQD (reference sequence). As DNA, the CDR3 is TGCGCCAGCAGTGAAATATGGAATGAGCAGTTCTTC. Translated, it gives CASSEIWNEQFF.

This rearrangement joins TRBV19 to TRBJ1-2; D remains unclear. The V and J ends lost 1 base and 8 bases respectively, with 8 bases between them. The CDR3 loop spans 12 amino acids. Germline loops: CDR1 LNHDA, CDR2 SQIVND (reference sequence). The CDR3 bases are TGTGCCAGTAGTATAGCGGTCTCGGGCTACACCTTC. This translates into CASSIAVSGYTF.

V and J are TRBV29-1 and TRBJ2-7; D perhaps matches TRBD1 (5 bases). V lost 7 bases, J lost 0 bases, and 16 bases lay in between. Germline CDR1 is SQVTM and CDR2 is ANQGSEA. The CDR3 is 14 residues long. This chain's CDR3 is CSAKVGQVSYEQYF. CDR3 coding DNA: TGCAGCGCTAAGGTGGGGCAGGTCTCCTACGAGCAGTACTTC.

V and J are TRBV11-1 and TRBJ2-1, with 9 bases aligning to TRBD2. The V gene end was trimmed by 2 bases and the J gene end by 7 bases; junction bases not matched to a gene: 3. The CDR3 is made up of 14 amino acids. Germline CDR1 and CDR2: SGHAT and FQDESV (reference sequence). The CDR3 is CASSLRLAGNEQFF. The CDR3 DNA reads as TGTGCCAGCAGCTTACGCCTAGCGGGAAATGAGCAGTTCTTC.

V is TRBV3-1 (or the pseudogene TRBV3-2) and J is TRBJ2-3; no reliable D call. The CDR3 runs to 14 residues. Germline values: CDR1 LGHDT, CDR2 YNNKEL (reference sequence). V was pared by 6 bases and J by 0 bases, with 10 bases between. The CDR3 is CASRLDASTDTQYF. CDR3 coding DNA: TGTGCCAGCAGGCTTGATGCTAGCACAGATACGCAGTATTTT.

The chain is built from TRBV12-3 or TRBV12-4 and TRBJ2-7; D may correspond to TRBD1 or TRBD2 (5 bases each). The CDR3 loop spans 12 amino acids. Trimming shortened V by 1 base and J by 6 bases, and 7 bases separated the two germline ends. Here the CDR3 reads CASSLGGAEQYF. In DNA, the CDR3 is TGTGCCAGCAGTTTAGGAGGGGCCGAGCAGTACTTC.

The CDR3 is CASGTQGQKNIQYF. The CDR3 bases are TGTGCCAGCGGGACTCAGGGACAAAAAAACATTCAGTACTTC. The rearrangement uses TRBV28 and TRBJ2-4; possibly TRBD1 or TRBD2 for D (6 bases each). Looked up from germline, CDR1 is MDHEN and CDR2 is SYDVKM. Trimming shortened V by 8 bases and J by 4 bases, and 15 bases separated the two germline ends. The CDR3 has 14 residues.

The chain is built from TRBV19 and TRBJ1-2; D is uncertain. Germline V CDR1 and CDR2: LNHDA, SQIVND (reference sequence). CDR3 size: 13 residues. Trimming pared 3 bases from V and 6 bases from J, leaving 11 bases between. The CDR3 coding sequence is TGTGCCAGTAGTATCTGGACGGAGGATGGCTACACCTTC. It yields the protein CASSIWTEDGYTF.